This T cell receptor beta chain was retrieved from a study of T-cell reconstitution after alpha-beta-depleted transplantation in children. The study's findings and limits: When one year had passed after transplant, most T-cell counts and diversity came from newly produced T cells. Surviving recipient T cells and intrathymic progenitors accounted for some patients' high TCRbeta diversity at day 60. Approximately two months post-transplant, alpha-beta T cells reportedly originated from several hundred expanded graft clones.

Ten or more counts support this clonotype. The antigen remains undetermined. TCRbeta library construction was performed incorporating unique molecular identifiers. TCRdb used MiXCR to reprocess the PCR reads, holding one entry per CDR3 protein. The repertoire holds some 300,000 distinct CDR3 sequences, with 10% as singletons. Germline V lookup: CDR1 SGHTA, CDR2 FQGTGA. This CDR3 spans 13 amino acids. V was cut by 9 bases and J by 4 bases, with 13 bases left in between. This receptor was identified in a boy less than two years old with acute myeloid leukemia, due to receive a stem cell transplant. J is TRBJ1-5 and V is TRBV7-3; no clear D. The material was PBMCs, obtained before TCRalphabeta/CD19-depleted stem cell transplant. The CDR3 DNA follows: TGTGCCAGTAACGGGATTCCTAATCAGCCCCAGCATTTT. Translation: CASNGIPNQPQHF.